The clone carrying this T cell receptor (beta chain) was observed at least ten times. The antigen is not known. From RNA transcripts, TCR beta CDR3 regions were amplified. HTBI primers were used for first-round RT-PCR of the TCR CDR3. TCRdb reprocessed the multiplex PCR reads with MiXCR, giving one entry per CDR3 protein. The sample lists fewer than 700,000 distinct CDR3 sequences; 17% were seen once. The entry originates in a study of T cells in Graves' hyperthyroidism and ophthalmopathy. Study as a whole: Staff took peripheral blood when the initial diagnosis was made, before any treatment began. Whole-study results and caveats: Ophthalmopathy onset followed model prediction by a median approximately seven months.

This CDR3 has 14 amino acids. Germline loops: CDR1 LGHDT, CDR2 YNNKEL (reference sequence). V shed 1 base and J 10 bases; nucleotides not matched to a gene: 4. This receptor was obtained from a woman aged 18-29 years with Graves' ophthalmopathy. The sequenced material came from blood. V and J are TRBV3-1 and TRBJ1-6; 7 bases are a match to TRBD1. The CDR3 reads CASSQGQGLSPLHF. The DNA for the CDR3 is TGTGCCAGCAGCCAAGGACAGGGTCTGTCACCCCTCCACTTT.